This TCR beta chain was documented in a study of T-cell memory formation after mild COVID-19. Germline assignment: CDR1 LGHNT and CDR2 FRNRAP. CDR3 size: 16 residues. Trimming cost V 2 bases and J 3 bases, with 17 bases left between them. Study-wide findings and caveats: Clones that got smaller from day 15 to 85 had even CD4/CD8, while clones growing later tipped toward CD4+. Mainly CM and EM harbored the contracting CD4+ clones; mainly EMRA harbored the CD8+ ones. Cross-reactive memory seemingly joined, as some responding clones were found in pre-infection memory.

About this clonotype: The antigen is not known.

From 5'RACE with constant-segment primers came TCR alpha and TCR beta cDNA libraries that carried sample barcodes and UMIs. Each CDR3 protein is one row after TCRdb ran MiXCR on the 5' RACE reads. The table lists approximately 250,000 distinct CDR3 sequences, about 16% of them singletons, with 2.1% in the top ten. The chain uses TRBV12-5 and TRBJ2-7; no reliable D call. Source material: PBMCs or a T cell subset sorted from them (not recorded which). The source of this sequence is an adult woman who had mild COVID-19 (a few samples of this study predate the infection). Cell type and time point are not known. CDR3 DNA: TGTGCTAGTGGTTTGAGGTATCGGGCTACCCTCTACGAGCAGTACTTC. Its protein is CASGLRYRATLYEQYF. The whole variable domain, filled in from reference TRBV12-5 and TRBJ2-7, reads DARVTQTPRHKVTEMGQEVTMRCQPILGHNTVFWYRQTMMQGLELLAYFRNRAPLDDSGMPKDRFSAEMPDATLATLKIQPSEPRDSAVYFCASGLRYRATLYEQYFGPGTRLTVT.